Given below is one T cell receptor beta chain in context. The source of the sample is a study of blood T cell repertoires in COVID-19. Study information: Acute and convalescent COVID-19 samples came from the United States, Italy and Spain. The cDNA or gDNA used as material had been derived from T cells, B-cell-depleted T cells, or PBMCs.

In the authors' workflow: Estimation of nucleated cell counts was performed using reference gene primer amplification. Sequenced by immunoSEQ multiplex PCR; TCRdb stores in-frame clones only, minus some. Clone size and V and J calls were adopted from that table, with D and trimming inferred from the DNA. The data contain about 210,000 clones, 75% to 85% of them singletons. Enrolled through a virtual design, the participants were between roughly 18 and 100 years of age and came from around 25 US areas. V was trimmed by 2 bases and J by 1 base, leaving 8 bases between them. The CDR3 spans 14 residues. Germline CDR1 reads LGHNA; CDR2 reads YNFKEQ.

The specimen sequenced was PBMCs or T cells enriched from blood (not recorded which). The gene calls are TRBV4-2 and TRBJ2-5; perhaps TRBD2 as D (5 bases). The receptor was isolated from a young man with acute COVID-19. The CDR3 DNA reads as TGTGCCAGCAGCCAACTAGCTTTCCAAGAGACCCAGTACTTC. Translated: CASSQLAFQETQYF.